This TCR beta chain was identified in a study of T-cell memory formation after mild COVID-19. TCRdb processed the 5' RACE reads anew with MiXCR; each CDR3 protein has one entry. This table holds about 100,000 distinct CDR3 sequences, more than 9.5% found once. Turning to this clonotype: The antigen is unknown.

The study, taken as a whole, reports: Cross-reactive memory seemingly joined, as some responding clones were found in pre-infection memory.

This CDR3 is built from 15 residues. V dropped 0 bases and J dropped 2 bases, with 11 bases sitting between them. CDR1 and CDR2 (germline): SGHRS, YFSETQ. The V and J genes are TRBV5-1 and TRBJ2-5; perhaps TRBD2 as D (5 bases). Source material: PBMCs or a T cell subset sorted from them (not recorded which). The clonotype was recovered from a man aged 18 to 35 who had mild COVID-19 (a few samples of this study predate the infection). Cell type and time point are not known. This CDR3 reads CASSLGRAAQETQYF. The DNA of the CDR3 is TGCGCCAGCAGCTTGGGGCGGGCAGCGCAAGAGACCCAGTACTTC.